Below, 25 T cell receptor beta chains from the same sample are listed, as sequenced in a study of cytomegalovirus exposure and HLA in healthy donors. The PCR was carried out with 60 Vbeta primers and 13 Jbeta primers. The protocol was immunoSEQ multiplex PCR, while the TCRdb copy is restricted to in-frame clones and leaves out a portion. Its listing shows 90,000 to 100,000 clones. The sample consisted of PBMCs. The receptors here all came from a woman in her twenties or thirties in good health and CMV-seronegative.

This sequence joins TRBV7-3 and TRBJ2-3; TRBD2 is a possible D gene (6 bases). Trimming removed 6 bases from V and 3 bases from J, with 13 bases in between. Germline V gene data show CDR1 as SGHTA and CDR2 as FQGTGA. The CDR3 length is 14 residues. The CDR3: CASSHDGTTDTQYF. In nucleotides, the CDR3 is TGTGCCAGCAGTCACGACGGGACTACAGATACGCAGTATTTT.

The chain joins TRBV29-1 to TRBJ1-1; 9 positions agree with TRBD1. From germline, CDR1 is SQVTM and CDR2 ANQGSEA. This CDR3 spans 13 amino acids. J gave up 0 bases and V 7 bases, and 3 bases lay outside the gene matches. The chain's CDR3 is CSAGTGMNTEAFF. The CDR3 DNA reads TGCAGCGCTGGGACAGGGATGAACACTGAAGCTTTCTTT.

This chain links TRBV7-9 with TRBJ2-1, with 7 bases aligning to TRBD2. The CDR3 contains 15 residues. The germline CDR1 and CDR2 sequences are SEHNR and FQNEAQ (reference sequence). V gave up 4 bases and J gave up 0 bases; unmatched junction bases: 3. The CDR3 is CASSSSSGSYNEQFF. CDR3 in DNA: TGTGCCAGCAGCTCCTCTAGCGGCTCCTACAATGAGCAGTTCTTC.

The rearrangement joins TRBV4-1 to TRBJ1-1; 12 positions match TRBD1. Germline V lookup: CDR1 MGHRA, CDR2 YSYEKL. V was pared by 2 bases and J by 10 bases, with 5 bases of the junction left unmatched. The CDR3 covers 14 residues. DNA for the CDR3: TGCGCCAGCAGCCAACCGGGACAGGGGGCCCGAGCTTTCTTT. Translating it yields CASSQPGQGARAFF.

V gene TRBV19 combines with J gene TRBJ2-3; 8 bases match TRBD2. The CDR3 is 16 amino acids. V lost 1 base to trimming and J lost 0 bases; unmatched junction nucleotides: 3. Germline loops: CDR1 LNHDA, CDR2 SQIVND (reference sequence). CDR3 sequence (DNA): TGTGCCAGTAGTATAGTATCTAGCGGGAGCACAGATACGCAGTATTTT. Amino acids: CASSIVSSGSTDTQYF. Filled out from reference TRBV19 and TRBJ2-3, the complete variable domain reads DGGITQSPKYLFRKEGQNVTLSCEQNLNHDAMYWYRQDPGQGLRLIYYSQIVNDFQKGDIAEGYSVSREKKESFPLTVTSAQKNPTAFYLCASSIVSSGSTDTQYFGPGTRLTVL.

This chain connects TRBV27 to TRBJ2-7, with 9 nucleotides matching TRBD1. The CDR3 loop spans 13 amino acids. Per germline, CDR1 MNHEY and CDR2 SMNVEV (reference sequence). J lost 5 bases, V lost 6 bases, and 5 bases had no gene match. Here the CDR3 reads CASRGTGKHEQYF. The CDR3 DNA sequence: TGTGCCAGCAGGGGGACAGGGAAGCACGAGCAGTACTTC.

The chain is built from TRBV5-6 and TRBJ2-7; 8 bases map to TRBD1. With V trimmed by 4 bases and J by 2 bases, 20 bases remained unmatched. This CDR3 region has 19 residues. Germline V gene sequence: CDR1 SGHDT, CDR2 YYEEEE. The CDR3, as DNA: TGTGCCAGCAGCGCGACTATTGGACAGGGCCTCCCAAATACCTACGAGCAGTACTTC. The encoded protein is CASSATIGQGLPNTYEQYF.

The rearrangement joins TRBV5-6 to TRBJ2-7; 9 positions match TRBD1. This CDR3 has 14 residues. After removal of 2 bases from V and 5 bases from J, the junction contained 5 bases not matched to a gene. Germline-derived CDR1 and CDR2 are SGHDT and YYEEEE. CDR3 in DNA: TGTGCCAGCAGCTTCGGGACAGGGACCCACGAGCAGTACTTC. The encoded protein is CASSFGTGTHEQYF. Filled out from reference TRBV5-6 and TRBJ2-7, the complete variable domain reads DAGVTQSPTHLIKTRGQQVTLRCSPKSGHDTVSWYQQALGQGPQFIFQYYEEEERQRGNFPDRFSGHQFPNYSSELNVNALLLGDSALYLCASSFGTGTHEQYFGPGTRLTVT.

The chain joins TRBV27 to TRBJ2-5, with TRBD2 matching over 11 bases. The junction had 3 bases not matched to a gene; V was cut back by 1 base and J by 2 bases. Looked up from germline, CDR1 is MNHEY and CDR2 is SMNVEV (reference sequence). CDR3 length equals 16 residues. CDR3 residues: CASSLFRLAGQETQYF. In DNA, the CDR3 is TGTGCCAGCAGTTTATTCAGACTAGCGGGACAAGAGACCCAGTACTTC.

The J gene is TRBJ2-3, the V gene TRBV5-6; no clear D. CDR1 SGHDT and CDR2 YYEEEE come from the germline V gene. This CDR3 has 13 residues. The ends were cut back, 4 bases at V and 4 bases at J, with 10 bases in the middle. The DNA of the CDR3 is TGTGCCAGCAGCCTACGTAGCCCAGATACGCAGTATTTT. Translating gives CASSLRSPDTQYF.

This chain joins TRBV7-9 and TRBJ1-2; a weak D match, TRBD1 (6 bases). The CDR3 spans 13 residues. Germline CDR1 and CDR2: SEHNR and FQNEAQ (reference sequence). Trimming cost V 4 bases and J 8 bases, with 14 bases left between them. CDR3 region: CASSSGGRRGYTF. The CDR3 DNA reads TGTGCCAGCAGCTCGGGGGGGCGCAGAGGCTACACCTTC.

The chain joins TRBV5-1 to TRBJ2-5, with a possible D match to TRBD2 (8 bases). V was trimmed by 4 bases and J by 5 bases, leaving 21 bases between them. CDR3 size: 16 residues. CDR1 is SGHRS, CDR2 YFSETQ, per germline. CDR3 in amino acids: CASSPGGTVLVETQYF. In nucleotides, the CDR3 is TGCGCCAGCAGCCCGGGGGGGACAGTGCTCGTGGAGACCCAGTACTTC.

To note about this clone: The same CDR3 arises from other DNA sequences in this sample as well. V is TRBV7-2 and J is TRBJ1-2; D unclear. V was clipped by 6 bases and J by 1 base, with 9 bases between them. The germline V gene encodes CDR1 SGHTA and CDR2 FQGNSA. The CDR3 consists of 13 residues. The CDR3 loop is CASSPEVNYGYTF. The CDR3 coding sequence is TGTGCCAGCAGTCCCGAGGTTAACTATGGCTACACCTTC.

The chain couples TRBV7-9 to TRBJ1-4; 8 positions agree with TRBD1. Trimming removed 1 base from V and 2 bases from J; junction bases left unmatched: 6. This CDR3 is 17 amino acids long. The germline V gene encodes CDR1 SEHNR and CDR2 FQNEAQ (reference sequence). CDR3 DNA sequence: TGTGCCAGCAGCTTAGGACAGGGGAGGGGCACTAATGAAAAACTGTTTTTT. Translated, it gives CASSLGQGRGTNEKLFF.

The rearrangement links TRBV5-1 to TRBJ2-2; weak D call: TRBD2 (5 bases). The CDR3 is made up of 14 amino acids. CDR1 and CDR2 (germline): SGHRS, YFSETQ. V was clipped by 2 bases and J by 6 bases, with 11 bases between them. The CDR3 nucleotides read TGCGCCAGCAGCTTCCGGGATAAGGCCGGGGAGCTGTTTTTT. Its protein is CASSFRDKAGELFF. Together with reference TRBV5-1 and TRBJ2-2, the CDR3 gives the full variable domain: KAGVTQTPRYLIKTRGQQVTLSCSPISGHRSVSWYQQTPGQGLQFLFEYFSETQRNKGNFPGRFSGRQFSNSRSEMNVSTLELGDSALYLCASSFRDKAGELFFGEGSRLTVL.

The chain uses TRBV19 and TRBJ2-3, with 8 positions matching TRBD2. Germline-derived CDR1 and CDR2 are LNHDA and SQIVND (reference sequence). After removal of 5 bases from V and 6 bases from J, the junction contained 13 bases not matched to a gene. The CDR3 sequence is 16 residues long. The chain's CDR3 is CASSASPGGLADTQYF. CDR3 bases: TGTGCCAGTAGTGCGAGTCCGGGGGGGCTGGCCGATACGCAGTATTTT. The whole variable domain, filled in from reference TRBV19 and TRBJ2-3, reads DGGITQSPKYLFRKEGQNVTLSCEQNLNHDAMYWYRQDPGQGLRLIYYSQIVNDFQKGDIAEGYSVSREKKESFPLTVTSAQKNPTAFYLCASSASPGGLADTQYFGPGTRLTVL.

The rearrangement uses TRBV28 and TRBJ1-2, with 8 bases fitting TRBD1. The trim removed 4 bases at V and 5 bases at J, leaving 15 bases unmatched. This CDR3 has 17 residues. In germline, CDR1 is MDHEN, CDR2 SYDVKM. CDR3 loop: CASSSNRHRGFTYGYTF. CDR3 nucleotides: TGTGCCAGCAGTTCAAACAGACACAGGGGGTTTACTTATGGCTACACCTTC.

This chain's CDR3 is CASSARQGNTEAFF. CDR3 in DNA: TGTGCCAGCAGCGCCCGACAGGGGAACACTGAAGCTTTCTTT. V and J are TRBV5-5 and TRBJ1-1, with 7 bases lining up with TRBD1. This CDR3 has 14 residues. Looked up from germline, CDR1 is SGHKS and CDR2 is YYEKEE (reference sequence). V gave up 4 bases and J gave up 1 base; unmatched junction bases: 4.

The chain uses TRBV4-1 and TRBJ2-5; D gene ambiguous. Germline V gives CDR1 MGHRA, CDR2 YSYEKL. Trimming stripped 6 bases from V and 5 bases from J, with 13 bases between. This CDR3 is 13 amino acids long. Here the CDR3 reads CASSLAPQETQYF. In nucleotides, the CDR3 is TGCGCCAGCAGTCTTGCACCACAGGAGACCCAGTACTTC.

The V call is TRBV18, the J call TRBJ2-2, with D possibly matching TRBD1 (5 bases). The CDR3 is 15 amino acids. Germline CDR1 reads KGHSH; CDR2 reads LQKENI. Trimming cost V 0 bases and J 0 bases, with 5 bases left between them. CDR3 region: CASSPPGANTGELFF. For the CDR3, the DNA is TGTGCCAGCTCACCACCAGGGGCGAACACCGGGGAGCTGTTTTTT.

This chain connects TRBV7-6 to TRBJ2-7, with TRBD2 identical over 7 bases. Germline V gene lookup returns CDR1 SGHVS and CDR2 FNYEAQ. The CDR3 is 14 amino acids. The V segment lost 5 bases and the J segment 3 bases; nucleotides outside the gene matches: 7. The CDR3 sequence is CASSPERGLYEQYF. The CDR3 DNA reads TGTGCCAGCAGCCCCGAGCGGGGACTCTACGAGCAGTACTTC.

V usage is TRBV7-2 and J usage is TRBJ1-1, with D hard to call. Between the trimmed V and J ends, which lost 3 bases and 0 bases, there was a span of 5 bases. From germline, CDR1 is SGHTA and CDR2 FQGNSA. The CDR3 extends over 13 amino acids. DNA for the CDR3: TGTGCCAGCAGCTTCCGGTTGAACACTGAAGCTTTCTTT. Translating gives CASSFRLNTEAFF.

The chain recombines TRBV6-1 with TRBJ2-1; D perhaps matches TRBD2 (6 bases). CDR1 and CDR2 from the germline V gene are MNHNS and SASEGT. V was trimmed by 2 bases and J by 7 bases, leaving 15 bases between them. The length of the CDR3 is 15 residues. The chain's CDR3 is CASSEQRRAGNEQFF. The CDR3 DNA reads as TGTGCCAGCAGTGAACAACGGCGGGCGGGGAATGAGCAGTTCTTC.

This chain uses TRBV27 with TRBJ2-7; TRBD1 aligns across 8 bases. V shed 4 bases, J shed 5 bases, and the junction held 4 bases outside the gene matches. Germline V gene data show CDR1 as MNHEY and CDR2 as SMNVEV (reference sequence). This CDR3 is built from 13 residues. DNA for the CDR3: TGTGCCAGCAGTTACCAGGGGGCCCACGAGCAGTACTTC. This translates into CASSYQGAHEQYF.

The J gene is TRBJ2-1, the V gene TRBV2; 8 nucleotides align to TRBD2. CDR1 and CDR2 from the germline V gene are SNHLY and FYNNEI. The CDR3 spans 13 residues. The V segment lost 5 bases and the J segment 9 bases; nucleotides outside the gene matches: 6. The CDR3 loop is CASSQPAGVEQFF. CDR3 in DNA: TGTGCCAGCAGTCAGCCAGCGGGAGTTGAGCAGTTCTTC. The full variable domain, rest sourced from reference TRBV2 and TRBJ2-1, is EPEVTQTPSHQVTQMGQEVILRCVPISNHLYFYWYRQILGQKVEFLVSFYNNEISEKSEIFDDQFSVERPDGSNFTLKIRSTKLEDSAMYFCASSQPAGVEQFFGPGTRLTVL.